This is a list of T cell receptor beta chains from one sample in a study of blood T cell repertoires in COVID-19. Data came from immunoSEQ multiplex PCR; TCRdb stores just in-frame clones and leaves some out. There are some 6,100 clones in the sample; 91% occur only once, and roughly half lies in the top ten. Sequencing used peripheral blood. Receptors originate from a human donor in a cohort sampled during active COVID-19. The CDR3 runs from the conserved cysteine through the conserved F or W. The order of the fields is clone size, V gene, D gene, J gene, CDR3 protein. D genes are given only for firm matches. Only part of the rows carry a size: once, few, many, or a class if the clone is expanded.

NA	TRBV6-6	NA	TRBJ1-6	CASSYSGQPNSPLHF
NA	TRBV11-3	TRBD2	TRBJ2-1	CASSLTLAGAHSYNEQFF
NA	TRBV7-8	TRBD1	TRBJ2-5	CASSHQGAEETQYF
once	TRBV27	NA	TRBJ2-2	CASSRQTNTGELFF
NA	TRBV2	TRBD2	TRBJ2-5	CASRGGAGSETQYF
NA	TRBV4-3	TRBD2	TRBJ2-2	CASSQAYSGMSTGELFF
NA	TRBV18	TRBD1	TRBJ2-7	CASSPATGSDEQYF
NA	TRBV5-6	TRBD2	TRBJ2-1	CASSFLAGGSLTFF
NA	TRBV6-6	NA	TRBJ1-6	CASSPGGDPNSPLHF
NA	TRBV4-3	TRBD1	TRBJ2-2	CASSSSSGTGLGGELFF
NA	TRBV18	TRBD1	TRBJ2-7	CASSPARQGEREQYF
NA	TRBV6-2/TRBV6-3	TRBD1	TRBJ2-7	CASSYRDRGFFEQYF
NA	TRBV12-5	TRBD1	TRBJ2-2	CASGFRSGGVSGTGELFF
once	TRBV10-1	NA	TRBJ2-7	CASSAMLRSAYEQYF
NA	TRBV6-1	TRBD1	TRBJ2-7	CASSEAGTALEQYF
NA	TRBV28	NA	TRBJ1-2	CASSLLGQYGYTF
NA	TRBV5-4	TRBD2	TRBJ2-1	CASSTLSSGRYNEQFF
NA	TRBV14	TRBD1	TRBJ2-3	CASSQRVKGAGDTQYF
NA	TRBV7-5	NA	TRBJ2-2	CARSPVPQGATGELFF
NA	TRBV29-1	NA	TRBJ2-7	CSVDHPTGEQYF
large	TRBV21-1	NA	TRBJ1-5	CASSKARGGGYKSNQPQHF
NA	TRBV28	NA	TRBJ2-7	CASSSSPYEQYF
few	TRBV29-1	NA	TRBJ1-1	CSVASGGWTEAFF
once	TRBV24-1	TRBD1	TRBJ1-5	CATSPRTGAGNQPQHF
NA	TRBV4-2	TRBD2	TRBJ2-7	CASSQDPAGGSYEQYF
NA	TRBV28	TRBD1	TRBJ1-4	CASSLDRAAVGEKLFF
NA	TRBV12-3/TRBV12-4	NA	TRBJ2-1	CASSLDSYEQFF
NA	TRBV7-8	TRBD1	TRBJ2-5	CASSHQGAEETQYF
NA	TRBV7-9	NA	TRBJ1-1	CASSRRDNTEAFF
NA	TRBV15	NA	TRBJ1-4	CATSRPLRSRLFF
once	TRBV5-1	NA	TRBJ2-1	CASSLVVESRNEQFF
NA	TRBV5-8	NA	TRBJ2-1	CASSPMTRASNEQFF
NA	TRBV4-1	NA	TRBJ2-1	CASSQDVHEQFF
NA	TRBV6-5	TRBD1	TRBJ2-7	CASSDSRGISYEQYF
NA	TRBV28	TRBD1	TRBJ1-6	CASSSHRGANSPLHF
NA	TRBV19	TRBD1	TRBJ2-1	CASSMGLGQVYNEQFF
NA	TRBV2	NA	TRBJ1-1	CASSSPRGAMNTEAFF
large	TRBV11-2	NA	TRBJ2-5	CASSLWRQETQYF
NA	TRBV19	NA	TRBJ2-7	CASSIAGQGGYEQYF
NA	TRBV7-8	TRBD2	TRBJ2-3	CASSFLSGHTDTQYF
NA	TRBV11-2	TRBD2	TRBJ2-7	CASSLDSGVAGTYEQYF
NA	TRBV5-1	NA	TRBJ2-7	CASSVTGASYEQYF